This is a list of T cell receptor beta chains from one sample in a study of early T cells in non-severe SARS-CoV-2 infection. Using its own MiXCR run on the 5' RACE reads, TCRdb lists one record per CDR3 protein. This sample carries around 28,000 distinct CDR3 sequences, roughly 4% of them seen once, and the ten largest clones take around 4.3%. Sequencing used whole blood. The source is an adult who was a healthcare worker with PCR-confirmed SARS-CoV-2 infection or an uninfected control (not recorded which). Each CDR3 is given without its conserved first and last residue. Fields, in order: J gene, V gene, CDR3 protein.

TRBJ2-1	TRBV28	ASSRASGGNNEQF
TRBJ1-3	TRBV28	ASSLRQGTIGNTIY
TRBJ2-7	TRBV18	ASSLGAGTYEQY
TRBJ2-1	TRBV18	ASSLLGQGYNEQF
TRBJ2-1	TRBV2	ASSEGTSDNEQF
TRBJ2-1	TRBV4-2	ASSPSLTGGDNEQF
TRBJ2-2	TRBV11-3	ASSSQNTGELF
TRBJ1-1	TRBV9	ASMSQDSEAF
TRBJ1-5	TRBV6-5	ASSLGRGEYQPQH
TRBJ1-2	TRBV9	ASSAPRTGLQDYGYT
TRBJ2-1	TRBV5-4	ASSLPPGGRAGEQF
TRBJ2-1	TRBV19	ASSRKSTLSYNEQF
TRBJ1-1	TRBV19	ASSMAGASTEAF
TRBJ2-1	TRBV6-5	ASRRTSGSSYNEQF
TRBJ2-1	TRBV7-2	ASSLDPGTYNEQF
TRBJ1-1	TRBV20-1	SATAGDLVNTEAF
TRBJ2-3	TRBV3-1	ASSQGTGDTQY
TRBJ2-5	TRBV6-5	ASSPTPGQGAKTQY
TRBJ2-3	TRBV5-1	ASSLGTGPTDTQY
TRBJ2-1	TRBV15	ATSRDFEEQF
TRBJ2-5	TRBV4-1	ASSPLLVAETQY
TRBJ2-7	TRBV28	ASSLSGRYSYEQY
TRBJ2-5	TRBV20-1	SARGRTGGAWETQY
TRBJ2-5	TRBV7-8	ASSLAGLAGGETQY
TRBJ2-7	TRBV2	ASGDSLLSYEQY
TRBJ2-7	TRBV20-1	SARGHLYEQY
TRBJ2-5	TRBV9	ASSIQGARQETQY
TRBJ1-5	TRBV28	ASRDRGNQPQH
TRBJ2-2	TRBV5-1	ASSTWVSWGDTGELF
TRBJ2-5	TRBV5-6	ASSLTTTGRETQY
TRBJ2-7	TRBV23-1	ASSQGDRDSFYEQY
TRBJ2-3	TRBV24-1	ATSSGGPDTQY
TRBJ2-1	TRBV5-5	ASSSARAVRGLRDEQF
TRBJ2-1	TRBV10-2	ASSEPGTPDNEQF
TRBJ2-3	TRBV2	ASSEGGSRYTQY
TRBJ2-7	TRBV28	ASRLAATGFPYEQY
TRBJ2-2	TRBV12-3/TRBV12-4	ASSTRTSGELF
TRBJ2-2	TRBV11-3	ASSSTGGQTPKSRTGELF
TRBJ2-7	TRBV5-4	ASSLLADLRGEQY
TRBJ2-1	TRBV29-1	SVVGGPVEQF
TRBJ2-3	TRBV5-5	ASSLRLAGPATDTQY
TRBJ2-3	TRBV29-1	SVEGLAGELTDTQY
TRBJ2-2	TRBV20-1	SARRDRDTGELF
TRBJ1-5	TRBV9	ASSGTGGDQPQH
TRBJ1-5	TRBV9	ASSWDSMAQPQH
TRBJ1-2	TRBV18	ASSPLEGFGYT
TRBJ2-1	TRBV5-4	ASSLEPRYNEQF
TRBJ2-2	TRBV2	ASSELSKGFGGELF
TRBJ2-2	TRBV12-3/TRBV12-4	ASSFESGRGDWTGELF
TRBJ2-3	TRBV4-1	ASSQVERSTDTQY
TRBJ2-3	TRBV12-3/TRBV12-4	ASSWRPGTSGRNADTQY
TRBJ2-4	TRBV3-1	ASSLGTSWY